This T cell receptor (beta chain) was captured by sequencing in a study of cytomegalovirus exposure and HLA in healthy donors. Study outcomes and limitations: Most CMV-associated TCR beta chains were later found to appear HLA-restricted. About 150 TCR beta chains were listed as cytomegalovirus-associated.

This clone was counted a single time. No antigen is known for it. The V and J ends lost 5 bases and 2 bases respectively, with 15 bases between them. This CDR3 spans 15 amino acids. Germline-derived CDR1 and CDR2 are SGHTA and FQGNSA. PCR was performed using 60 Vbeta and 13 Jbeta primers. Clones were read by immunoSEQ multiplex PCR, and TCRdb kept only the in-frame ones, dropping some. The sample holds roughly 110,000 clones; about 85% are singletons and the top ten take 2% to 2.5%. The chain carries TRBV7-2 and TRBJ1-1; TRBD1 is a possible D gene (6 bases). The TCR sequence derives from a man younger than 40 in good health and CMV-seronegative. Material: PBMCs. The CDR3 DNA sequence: TGTGCCAGCAGCGTTGAAAACAGGGCTAACACTGAAGCTTTCTTT. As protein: CASSVENRANTEAFF. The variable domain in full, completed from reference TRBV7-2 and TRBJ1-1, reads GAGVSQSPSNKVTEKGKDVELRCDPISGHTALYWYRQSLGQGLEFLIYFQGNSAPDKSGLPSDRFSAERTGGSVSTLTIQRTQQEDSAVYLCASSVENRANTEAFFGQGTRLTVV.